Reported below is one T cell receptor (beta chain). The germline V gene encodes CDR1 MNHEY and CDR2 SVGAGI. Trimming pared 0 bases from V and 4 bases from J, leaving 12 bases between. The CDR3 has 15 amino acids. Original processing notes: Scientists estimated how many nucleated cells there were by amplifying reference gene primers. Assay used: immunoSEQ multiplex PCR; TCRdb lists only in-frame clones, some missing. V and J calls and clone size are as listed in that table; D and trimming were resolved from the DNA. This table holds 62,000 or so clones, 65% to 80% found once. This record comes from a study of blood T cell repertoires in COVID-19. Across the study: Samples came from the United States, Italy and Spain, spanning acute and convalescent COVID-19. The cDNA or gDNA used as material had been derived from T cells, B-cell-depleted T cells, or PBMCs.

Sequences were obtained from peripheral blood. The TCR comes from a human donor in a cohort sampled during active COVID-19. J is TRBJ1-2 and V is TRBV6-5, with D possibly TRBD1 on 5 matching bases. DNA for the CDR3: TGTGCCAGCAGTTACTCGAGGCAGGGTTTCTATGGCTACACCTTC. It encodes CASSYSRQGFYGYTF.